This T cell receptor (beta chain) was identified in a study of breast tumors, draining lymph nodes, adjacent tissues. Broader study findings: Data only fit, rather than demonstrated, lymph node origin of most tumor T cells. Tumors had less TCR diversity than lymph nodes, more than nontumor tissue.

One entry per CDR3 protein, called by TCRdb with MiXCR from the multiplex PCR reads. Seen here are over 250,000 distinct CDR3 sequences, under 35% observed once, and the top ten hold about 1.2%. The germline V gene has CDR1 MNHNS and CDR2 SASEGT. The length of the CDR3 is 12 residues. Trimming left V 1 base short and J 10 bases short, with 11 bases between. Axillary draining lymph nodes of breast cancer patients supplied the node samples. On this clonotype: Its antigen is undetermined.

The sequenced material came from axillary lymph node tissue. This TCR was recovered from a female donor with breast cancer. Some clones in this sample may be carry-over from other donors' samples. The chain has TRBV6-1 and TRBJ2-7, with D perhaps TRBD1 (6 bases). The CDR3 region is CASSEVGGNQYF. In DNA form, the CDR3 reads TGTGCCAGCAGTGAAGTTGGGGGCAACCAGTACTTC.